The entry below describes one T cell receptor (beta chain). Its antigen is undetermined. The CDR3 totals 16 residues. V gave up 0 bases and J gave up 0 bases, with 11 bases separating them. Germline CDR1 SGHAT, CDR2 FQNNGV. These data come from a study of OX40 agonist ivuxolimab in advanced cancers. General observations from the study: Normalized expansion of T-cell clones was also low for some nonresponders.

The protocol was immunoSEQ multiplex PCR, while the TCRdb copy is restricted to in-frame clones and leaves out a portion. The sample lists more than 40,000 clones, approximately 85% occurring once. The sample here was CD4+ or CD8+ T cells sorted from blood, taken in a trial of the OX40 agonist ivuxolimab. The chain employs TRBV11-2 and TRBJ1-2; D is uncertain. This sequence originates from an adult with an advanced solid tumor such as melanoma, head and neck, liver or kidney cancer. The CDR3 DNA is TGTGCCAGCAGCTTAGATCGCTGGAGCACTAACTATGGCTACACCTTC. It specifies CASSLDRWSTNYGYTF.